The text below deals with one T cell receptor (beta chain). This sample is part of a study of control samples from healthy donors and cancer patients. The table came from immunoSEQ multiplex PCR; TCRdb's copy has only in-frame clones and leaves some out. The sample holds approximately 150,000 clones, around 90% seen once. Germline-derived CDR1 and CDR2 are SNHLY and FYNNEI. The CDR3 is 13 residues long. V gave up 1 base and J gave up 6 bases; unmatched junction bases: 1. The source of this sequence is a woman aged 40 to 49 in good health. The chain uses TRBV2 and TRBJ1-2, with 8 positions matching TRBD1. The material sequenced was blood. CDR3 protein: CASSEGTGNGYTF. The CDR3, as DNA: TGTGCCAGCAGTGAAGGGACAGGGAATGGCTACACCTTC.